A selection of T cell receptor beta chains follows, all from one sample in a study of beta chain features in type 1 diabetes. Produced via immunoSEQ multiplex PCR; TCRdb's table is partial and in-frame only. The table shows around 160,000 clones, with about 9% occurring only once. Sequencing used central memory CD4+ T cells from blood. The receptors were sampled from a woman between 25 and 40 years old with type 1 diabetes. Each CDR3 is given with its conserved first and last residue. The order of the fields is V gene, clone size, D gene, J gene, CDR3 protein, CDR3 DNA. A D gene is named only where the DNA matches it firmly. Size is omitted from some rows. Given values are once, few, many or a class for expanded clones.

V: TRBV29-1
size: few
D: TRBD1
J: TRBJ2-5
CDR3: CSVERGPQETQYF
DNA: TGCAGCGTTGAAAGGGGGCCCCAAGAGACCCAGTACTTC

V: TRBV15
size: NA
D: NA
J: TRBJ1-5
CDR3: CATKPGGRANQPQHF
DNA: TGTGCCACCAAACCCGGGGGGCGGGCCAATCAGCCCCAGCATTTT

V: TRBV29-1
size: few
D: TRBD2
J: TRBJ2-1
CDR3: CSVAGTSLRENEQFF
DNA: TGCAGCGTTGCCGGGACTAGTCTCCGAGAAAATGAGCAGTTCTTC

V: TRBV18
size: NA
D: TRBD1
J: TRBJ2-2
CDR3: CASSPGTGDDGELFF
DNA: TGTGCCAGCTCACCTGGGACAGGGGATGACGGGGAGCTGTTTTTT

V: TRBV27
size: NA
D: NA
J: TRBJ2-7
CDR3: CASSLTGHSSSYEQYF
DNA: TGTGCCAGCAGTTTGACGGGACATTCAAGCTCCTACGAGCAGTACTTC

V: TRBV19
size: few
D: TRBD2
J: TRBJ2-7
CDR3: CASSKRGDEQYF
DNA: TGTGCCAGTAGCAAGCGGGGAGACGAGCAGTACTTC

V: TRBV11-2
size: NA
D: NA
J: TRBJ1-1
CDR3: CASTAPGNTEAFF
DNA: TGTGCCAGCACCGCTCCGGGGAACACTGAAGCTTTCTTT

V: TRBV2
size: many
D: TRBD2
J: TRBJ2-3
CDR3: CASSSPSGSGGDTQYF
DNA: TGTGCCAGCAGCTCTCCTAGCGGGAGTGGGGGAGATACGCAGTATTTT

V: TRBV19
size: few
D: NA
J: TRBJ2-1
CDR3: CASSQSLSNKPRDNEQFF
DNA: TGTGCCAGTAGCCAATCTCTGTCGAACAAACCCAGGGACAATGAGCAGTTCTTC

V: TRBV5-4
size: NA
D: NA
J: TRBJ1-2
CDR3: CASSSKGREGGYTF
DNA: TGTGCCAGCAGCTCCAAGGGCAGGGAGGGTGGCTACACCTTC

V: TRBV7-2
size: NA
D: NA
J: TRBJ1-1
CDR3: CASSYGMGADTEAFF
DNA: TGTGCCAGCAGCTACGGCATGGGGGCGGACACTGAAGCTTTCTTT

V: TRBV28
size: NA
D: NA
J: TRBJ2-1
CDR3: CASSLWLQSLSGFF
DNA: TGTGCCAGCAGTTTATGGCTACAGTCCCTTAGCGGGTTCTTC

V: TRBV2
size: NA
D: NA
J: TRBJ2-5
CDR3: CASSDGETQYF
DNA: TGTGCCAGCAGTGATGGCGAGACCCAGTACTTC

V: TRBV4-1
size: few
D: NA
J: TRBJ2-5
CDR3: CASTQPGSQETQYF
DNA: TGCGCCAGCACCCAACCGGGGTCCCAAGAGACCCAGTACTTC

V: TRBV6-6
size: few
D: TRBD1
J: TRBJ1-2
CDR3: CASSYAGQVNYGYTF
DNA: TGTGCCAGCAGTTATGCGGGACAGGTGAACTATGGCTACACCTTC

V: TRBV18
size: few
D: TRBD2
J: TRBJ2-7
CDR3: CASSPPGLGSYEQYF
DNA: TGTGCCAGCTCACCGCCGGGACTAGGGTCCTACGAGCAGTACTTC

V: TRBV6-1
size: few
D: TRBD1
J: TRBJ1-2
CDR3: CASSDPATGYYGYTF
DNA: TGTGCCAGCAGTGATCCCGCGACAGGGTACTATGGCTACACCTTC

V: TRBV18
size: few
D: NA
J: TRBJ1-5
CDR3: CASSPPGAGEQPQHF
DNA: TGTGCCAGCTCACCACCGGGGGCAGGAGAACAGCCCCAGCATTTT

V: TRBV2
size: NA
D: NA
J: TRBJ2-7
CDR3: CASSSEGSSYEQYF
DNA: TGTGCCAGCAGTTCCGAGGGAAGCTCCTACGAGCAGTACTTC

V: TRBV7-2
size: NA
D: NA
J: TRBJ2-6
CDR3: CASSSNSYRAGANVLTF
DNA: TGTGCCAGCAGCTCCAACTCCTACAGGGCTGGGGCCAACGTCCTGACTTTC

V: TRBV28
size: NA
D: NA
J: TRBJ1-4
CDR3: CASSLLAGVNEKLFF
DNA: TGTGCCAGCAGTTTATTGGCAGGTGTGAATGAAAAACTGTTTTTT

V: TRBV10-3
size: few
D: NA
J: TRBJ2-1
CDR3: CAISFNDFNEQFF
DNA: TGTGCCATCAGTTTCAACGACTTCAATGAGCAGTTCTTC

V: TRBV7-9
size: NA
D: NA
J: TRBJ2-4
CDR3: CASSLGQGNIQYF
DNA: TGTGCCAGCAGCTTAGGGCAGGGAAACATTCAGTACTTC